This is a list of T cell receptor beta chains from one sample in a study of post-analysis software for immune sequencing data. TCRdb processed the PCR reads anew with MiXCR; each CDR3 protein has one entry. The sample consists of hundreds of thousands of distinct CDR3 sequences, roughly three fifths of them appearing once. The sample taken for sequencing was blood. The receptors were gathered from a girl aged 2 to 9 with multiple sclerosis. CDR3s include the opening cysteine and the closing phenylalanine or tryptophan. Each record gives: J gene, V gene, D gene, clone size, CDR3 protein, CDR3 DNA. The D gene is left open where the match is weak. Clone size is stated in some rows and not others, as once, few, many or a class when expanded.

TRBJ2-3 TRBV10-3 NA NA CAISLRENTDTQYF TGTGCCATCAGTCTCCGGGAGAACACAGATACGCAGTATTTT
TRBJ2-1 TRBV20-1 TRBD2 NA CSARKTSGRDLAYNEQFF TGCAGTGCTAGGAAGACTAGCGGGAGGGATTTGGCCTACAATGAGCAGTTCTTC
TRBJ2-7 TRBV6-5 NA NA CANSRDSAYEQYF TGTGCCAACTCTCGGGACTCGGCCTACGAGCAGTACTTC
TRBJ2-7 TRBV20-1 TRBD2 few CSAGTSGRRREQYF TGCAGTGCTGGGACTAGCGGGAGGAGGCGCGAGCAGTACTTC
TRBJ1-2 TRBV6-6 NA NA CASSYAGAGWDYGYTF TGTGCCAGCAGTTACGCCGGTGCAGGGTGGGACTATGGCTACACCTTC
TRBJ2-3 TRBV5-1 TRBD1 NA CASRKGTGRTDTQYF TGCGCCAGCAGAAAAGGGACAGGGCGCACAGATACGCAGTATTTT
TRBJ2-7 TRBV5-1 NA few CASSFGGLGNYEQYF TGCGCCAGCAGCTTTGGTGGTTTAGGAAACTACGAGCAGTACTTC
TRBJ2-1 TRBV27 NA NA CASRGKPLRNEQFF TGTGCCAGCAGGGGAAAGCCCCTCAGAAATGAGCAGTTCTTC
TRBJ1-1 TRBV7-2 TRBD1 few CASSPPSQGAKTEAFF TGTGCCAGCAGCCCACCCTCACAGGGGGCTAAAACTGAAGCTTTCTTT
TRBJ1-1 TRBV29-1 NA few CSVQERGWTEAFF TGCAGCGTCCAAGAGAGGGGGTGGACTGAAGCTTTCTTT
TRBJ2-3 TRBV20-1 NA NA CSAAPQGFTDTQYF TGCAGTGCTGCACCTCAGGGATTTACAGATACGCAGTATTTT
TRBJ2-7 TRBV20-1 NA NA CSARAPGGYEQYF TGCAGTGCTAGAGCCCCGGGTGGTTACGAGCAGTACTTC
TRBJ1-2 TRBV9 NA NA CASSLTPLGYGYTF TGTGCCAGCAGTTTGACACCCCTGGGATATGGCTACACCTTC
TRBJ2-5 TRBV6-1 NA NA CASREDHPGWETQYF TGTGCCAGCAGGGAGGACCATCCAGGCTGGGAGACCCAGTACTTC
TRBJ2-5 TRBV20-1 NA NA CSAAMVEETQYF TGCAGTGCTGCCATGGTTGAGGAGACCCAGTACTTC
TRBJ2-4 TRBV5-1 NA NA CASSSGPPGDIQYF TGCGCCAGCAGCTCCGGGCCCCCGGGCGACATTCAGTACTTC
TRBJ2-1 TRBV20-1 TRBD1 NA CSAPRGQEYNEQFF TGCAGTGCTCCGCGGGGACAGGAGTACAATGAGCAGTTCTTC
TRBJ2-7 TRBV6-5 NA NA CASSYRDGDPYEQYF TGTGCCAGCAGTTACAGGGACGGGGATCCCTACGAGCAGTACTTC
TRBJ1-2 TRBV10-3 NA NA CAISDRLEGYTF TGTGCCATCAGTGATCGGCTGGAGGGCTACACCTTC
TRBJ2-6 TRBV5-1 NA NA CASSASVGANVLTF TGCGCCAGCAGCGCCTCGGTCGGGGCCAACGTCCTGACTTTC
TRBJ2-6 TRBV29-1 TRBD2 few CSAGTTGANVLTF TGCAGCGCCGGGACTACTGGGGCCAACGTCCTGACTTTC
TRBJ2-1 TRBV20-1 NA NA CSAPSTHGTEQFF TGCAGTGCTCCATCCACTCACGGGACGGAGCAGTTCTTC
TRBJ2-7 TRBV6-6 TRBD2 NA CASSYKPGTSGGYEQYF TGTGCCAGCAGTTACAAACCGGGGACTAGCGGGGGCTACGAGCAGTACTTC
TRBJ2-4 TRBV7-2 NA NA CASSVDRTSFNIQYF TGTGCCAGCAGCGTTGACAGGACCTCGTTCAACATTCAGTACTTC
TRBJ1-1 TRBV29-1 NA NA CSVDRGETEAFF TGCAGCGTTGACCGGGGAGAGACTGAAGCTTTCTTT
TRBJ2-5 TRBV27 TRBD1 NA CASSFNRGETQYF TGTGCCAGCAGTTTTAACAGGGGGGAGACCCAGTACTTC
TRBJ1-5 TRBV2 TRBD1 NA CASSFPTGGLPYNQPQHF TGTGCCAGCAGTTTCCCGACAGGGGGCTTACCCTACAATCAGCCCCAGCATTTT
TRBJ1-2 TRBV4-2 NA few CASSQDGYSNYGYTF TGTGCCAGCAGCCAAGATGGGTATTCTAACTATGGCTACACCTTC
TRBJ2-5 TRBV6-5 TRBD2 few CASSLTSEQETQYF TGTGCCAGCAGTCTTACTAGCGAACAAGAGACCCAGTACTTC
TRBJ2-1 TRBV11-2 TRBD2 few CASSDGGAHNEQFF TGTGCCAGCAGCGACGGGGGGGCCCACAATGAGCAGTTCTTC
TRBJ2-1 TRBV29-1 NA NA CSADRGMNNEQFF TGCAGCGCTGACCGCGGGATGAACAATGAGCAGTTCTTC
TRBJ2-7 TRBV4-1 NA NA CASSQVSPSSYNEQYF TGCGCCAGCAGCCAAGTCAGCCCTAGCTCCTACAATGAGCAGTACTTC